This TCR beta chain derives from a study of CD8 T cells in ankylosing spondylitis. General study points: What appeared characteristic of ankylosing spondylitis blood was a TCR beta motif of under 10 highly homologous variants. The study looked at matched synovial fluid samples from ankylosing spondylitis patients. Disease-linked clones were reported to be significantly enriched there. Clones linked to the disease showed a CD8+ phenotype. They occurred at relatively low frequencies in peripheral blood.

Each TCR beta library was made by quantitative 5'-RACE that incorporated molecular barcodes. TCRdb ran MiXCR on the 5' RACE reads and lists one entry per CDR3 protein. Of 200,000 or so distinct CDR3 sequences listed, around a sixth were seen once; the top ten hold approximately 4.3%. This clonotype was detected many times. Its antigen is not identified. This CDR3 is 20 amino acids long. Germline V CDR1 and CDR2: MNHNS, SASEGT. Trimming took 4 bases from V and 4 from J; bases not matched to a gene: 19. This sequence originates from a male donor aged 10 to 30 with ankylosing spondylitis or in good health (not recorded which). The sequenced sample was blood, either unsorted or a sorted T cell fraction (not recorded which). V gene TRBV6-1 combines with J gene TRBJ2-2; 9 bases line up with TRBD2. In DNA, the CDR3 is TGTGCCAGCAGTGCTCCACGGTGGGTAGCGGGAGATCGGGCCACCGGGGAGCTGTTTTTT. Translating gives CASSAPRWVAGDRATGELFF.